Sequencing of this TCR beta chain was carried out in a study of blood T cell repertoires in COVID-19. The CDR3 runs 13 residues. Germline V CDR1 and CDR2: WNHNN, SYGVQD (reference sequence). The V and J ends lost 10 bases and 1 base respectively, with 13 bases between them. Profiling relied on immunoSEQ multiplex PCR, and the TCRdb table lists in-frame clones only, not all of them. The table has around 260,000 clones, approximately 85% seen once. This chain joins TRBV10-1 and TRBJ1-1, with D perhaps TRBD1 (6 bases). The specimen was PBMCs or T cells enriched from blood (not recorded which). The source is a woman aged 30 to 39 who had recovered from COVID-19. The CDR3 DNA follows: TGCGCCACCCCGACAGGACCGAACACTGAAGCTTTCTTT. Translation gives CATPTGPNTEAFF.